Shown below are 2 T cell receptor beta chains from a single sample sequenced in a study of siplizumab effects on memory and regulatory T cells. Assay: immunoSEQ multiplex PCR; the TCRdb copy retains only in-frame clones and omits some. This sample yields approximately 94,000 clones, of which roughly 96% are seen a single time; around 0.031% belongs to the top ten. The sample taken for sequencing was naive CD4+ T cells sorted from blood. These TCRs come from a human donor in good health.

This chain connects TRBV27 to TRBJ1-2; 7 nucleotides match TRBD1. The CDR3 has 12 residues. The germline gives CDR1 MNHEY, CDR2 SMNVEV (reference sequence). After removal of 6 bases from V and 8 bases from J, the junction contained 6 bases not matched to a gene. In DNA form, the CDR3 reads TGTGCCAGCAGAGAGCAGGGGGTAGGCTACACCTTC. Its translation is CASREQGVGYTF.

This clone was recorded once. The genes are TRBV4-1 and TRBJ2-7, with 7 bases fitting TRBD2. Germline V gives CDR1 MGHRA, CDR2 YSYEKL. This CDR3 comprises 15 residues. Germline trimming cut 0 bases from V and 4 bases from J; bases unmatched to any gene: 6. For the CDR3, the DNA is TGCGCCAGCAGCCAAGATCGGGGGGAAGGGTACGAGCAGTACTTC. This sequence encodes CASSQDRGEGYEQYF.